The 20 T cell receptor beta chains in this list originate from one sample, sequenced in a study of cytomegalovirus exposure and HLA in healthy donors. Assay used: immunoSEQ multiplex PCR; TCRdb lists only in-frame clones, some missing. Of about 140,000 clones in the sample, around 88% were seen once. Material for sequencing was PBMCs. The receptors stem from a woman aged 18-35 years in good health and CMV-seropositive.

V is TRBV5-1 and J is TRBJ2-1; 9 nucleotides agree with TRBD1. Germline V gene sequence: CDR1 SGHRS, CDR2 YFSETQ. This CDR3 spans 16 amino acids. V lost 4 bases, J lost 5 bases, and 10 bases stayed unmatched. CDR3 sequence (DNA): TGCGCCAGCAGCCTAGGGGACAGGGCTTTCAACAATGAGCAGTTCTTC. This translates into CASSLGDRAFNNEQFF.

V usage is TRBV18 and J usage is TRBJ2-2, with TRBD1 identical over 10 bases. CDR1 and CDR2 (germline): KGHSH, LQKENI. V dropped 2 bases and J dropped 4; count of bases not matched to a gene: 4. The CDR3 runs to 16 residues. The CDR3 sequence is CASSPATGGVTGELFF. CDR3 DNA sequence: TGTGCCAGCTCACCAGCGACAGGGGGCGTCACCGGGGAGCTGTTTTTT.

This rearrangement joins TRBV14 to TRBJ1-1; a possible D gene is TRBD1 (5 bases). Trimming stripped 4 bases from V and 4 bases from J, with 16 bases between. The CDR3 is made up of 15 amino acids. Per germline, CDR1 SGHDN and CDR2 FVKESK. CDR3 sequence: CASSPSLGGVTEAFF. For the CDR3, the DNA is TGTGCCAGCAGCCCATCGCTGGGGGGGGTCACTGAAGCTTTCTTT.

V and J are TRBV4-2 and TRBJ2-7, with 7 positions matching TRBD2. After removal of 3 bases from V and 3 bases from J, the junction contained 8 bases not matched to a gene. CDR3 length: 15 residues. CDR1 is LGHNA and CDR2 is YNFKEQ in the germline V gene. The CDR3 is CASSHRSGKDYEQYF. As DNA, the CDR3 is TGTGCCAGCAGCCATCGCAGCGGGAAGGACTACGAGCAGTACTTC.

The CDR3 DNA is TGTGCCAGTAGCGACAGGGGAGGTGGTAACTATGGCTACACCTTC. Protein sequence: CASSDRGGGNYGYTF. The chain carries TRBV19 and TRBJ1-2; TRBD1 matches at 8 bases. Germline V gene data show CDR1 as LNHDA and CDR2 as SQIVND (reference sequence). Trimming at V came to 6 bases and at J to 1 base, leaving 7 bases not matched to a gene. CDR3 length equals 15 residues.

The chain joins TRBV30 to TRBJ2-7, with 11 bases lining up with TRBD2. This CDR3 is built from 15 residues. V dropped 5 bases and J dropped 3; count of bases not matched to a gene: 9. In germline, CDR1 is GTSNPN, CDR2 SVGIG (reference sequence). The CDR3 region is CAWGYRLAGNYEQYF. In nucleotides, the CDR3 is TGTGCCTGGGGGTACCGACTAGCGGGGAACTACGAGCAGTACTTC.

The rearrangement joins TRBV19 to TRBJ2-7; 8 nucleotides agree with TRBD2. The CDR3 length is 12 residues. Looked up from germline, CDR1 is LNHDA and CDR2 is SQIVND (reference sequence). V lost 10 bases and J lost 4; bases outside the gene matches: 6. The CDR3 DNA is TGTGCCACCGCCCGGGGGGGATACGAGCAGTACTTC. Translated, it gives CATARGGYEQYF.

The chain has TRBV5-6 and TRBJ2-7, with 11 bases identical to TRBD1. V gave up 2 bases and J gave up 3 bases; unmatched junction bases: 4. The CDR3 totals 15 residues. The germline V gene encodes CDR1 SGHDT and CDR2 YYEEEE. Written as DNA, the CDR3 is TGTGCCAGCAGCTTTACCGGGACAGGGGGCTACGAGCAGTACTTC. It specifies CASSFTGTGGYEQYF.

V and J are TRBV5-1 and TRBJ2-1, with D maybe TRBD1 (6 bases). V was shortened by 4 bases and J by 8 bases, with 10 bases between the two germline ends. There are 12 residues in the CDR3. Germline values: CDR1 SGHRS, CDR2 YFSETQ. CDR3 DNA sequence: TGCGCCAGCAGCCTCAGGGGACATGAGCAGTTCTTC. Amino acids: CASSLRGHEQFF.

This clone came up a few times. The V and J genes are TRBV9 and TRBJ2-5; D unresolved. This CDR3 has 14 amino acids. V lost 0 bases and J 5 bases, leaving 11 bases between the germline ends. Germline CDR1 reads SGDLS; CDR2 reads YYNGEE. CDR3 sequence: CASSVDHGGETQYF. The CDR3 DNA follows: TGTGCCAGCAGCGTAGACCACGGTGGTGAGACCCAGTACTTC.

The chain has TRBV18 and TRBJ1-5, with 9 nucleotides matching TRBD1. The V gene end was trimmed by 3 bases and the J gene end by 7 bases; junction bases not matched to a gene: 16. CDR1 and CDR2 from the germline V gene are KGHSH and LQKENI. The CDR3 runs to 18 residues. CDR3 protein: CASSPEYAGTGPGQPQHF. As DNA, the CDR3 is TGTGCCAGCTCACCCGAATACGCCGGGACAGGGCCCGGCCAGCCCCAGCATTTT.

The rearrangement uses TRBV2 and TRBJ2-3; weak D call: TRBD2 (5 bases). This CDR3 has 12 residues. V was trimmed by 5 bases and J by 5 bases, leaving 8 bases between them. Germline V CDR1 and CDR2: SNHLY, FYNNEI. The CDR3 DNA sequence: TGTGCCAGCAGTCCTGGAGGAGATACGCAGTATTTT. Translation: CASSPGGDTQYF.

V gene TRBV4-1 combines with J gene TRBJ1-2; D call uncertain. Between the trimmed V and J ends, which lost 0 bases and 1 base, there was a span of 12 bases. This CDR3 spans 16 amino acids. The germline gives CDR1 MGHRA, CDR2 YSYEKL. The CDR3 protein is CASSQEARSLNYGYTF. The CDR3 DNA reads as TGCGCCAGCAGCCAAGAGGCTAGGTCTCTTAACTATGGCTACACCTTC.

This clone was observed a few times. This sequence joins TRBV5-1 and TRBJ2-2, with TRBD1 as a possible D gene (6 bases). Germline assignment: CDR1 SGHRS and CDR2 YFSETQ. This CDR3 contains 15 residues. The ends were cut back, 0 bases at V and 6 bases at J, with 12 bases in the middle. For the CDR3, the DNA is TGCGCCAGCAGCTTGGCCCAGGGGCGGTCCGGGGAGCTGTTTTTT. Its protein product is CASSLAQGRSGELFF.

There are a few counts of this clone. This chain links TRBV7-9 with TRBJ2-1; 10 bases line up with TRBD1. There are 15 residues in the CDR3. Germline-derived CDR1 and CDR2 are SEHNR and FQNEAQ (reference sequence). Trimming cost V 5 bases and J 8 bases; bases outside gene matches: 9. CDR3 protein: CASSLRQGAIDEQFF. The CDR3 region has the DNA TGTGCCAGCAGCCTCAGACAGGGGGCAATCGATGAGCAGTTCTTC. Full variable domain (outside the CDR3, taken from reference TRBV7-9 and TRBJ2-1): DTGVSQNPRHKITKRGQNVTFRCDPISEHNRLYWYRQTLGQGPEFLTYFQNEAQLEKSRLLSDRFSAERPKGSFSTLEIQRTEQGDSAMYLCASSLRQGAIDEQFFGPGTRLTVL.

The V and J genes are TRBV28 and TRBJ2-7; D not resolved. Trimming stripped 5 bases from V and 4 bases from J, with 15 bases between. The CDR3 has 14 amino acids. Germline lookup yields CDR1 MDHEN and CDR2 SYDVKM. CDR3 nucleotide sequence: TGTGCCAGCAGTCCCGCCAGTGATACGTACGAGCAGTACTTC. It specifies CASSPASDTYEQYF.

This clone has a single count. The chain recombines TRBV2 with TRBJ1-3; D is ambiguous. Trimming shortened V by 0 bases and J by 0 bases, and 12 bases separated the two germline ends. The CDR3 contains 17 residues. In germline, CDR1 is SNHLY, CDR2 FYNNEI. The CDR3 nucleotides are TGTGCCAGCAGTGAAGCCCTACTGTCTTACTCTGGAAACACCATATATTTT. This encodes CASSEALLSYSGNTIYF.

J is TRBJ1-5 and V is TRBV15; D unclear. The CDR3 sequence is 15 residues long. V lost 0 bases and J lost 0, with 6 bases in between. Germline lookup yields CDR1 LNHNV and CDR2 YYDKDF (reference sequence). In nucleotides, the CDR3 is TGTGCCACCAGCAGAGAGGGCAGTAGCAATCAGCCCCAGCATTTT. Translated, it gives CATSREGSSNQPQHF.

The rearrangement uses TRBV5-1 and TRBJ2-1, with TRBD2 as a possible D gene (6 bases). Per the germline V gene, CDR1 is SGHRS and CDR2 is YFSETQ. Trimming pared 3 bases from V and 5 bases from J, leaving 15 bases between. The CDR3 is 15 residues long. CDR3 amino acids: CASSSGWTTNNEQFF. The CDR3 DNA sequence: TGCGCCAGCAGCTCGGGTTGGACTACAAACAATGAGCAGTTCTTC. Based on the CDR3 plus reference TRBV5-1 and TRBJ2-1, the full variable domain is KAGVTQTPRYLIKTRGQQVTLSCSPISGHRSVSWYQQTPGQGLQFLFEYFSETQRNKGNFPGRFSGRQFSNSRSEMNVSTLELGDSALYLCASSSGWTTNNEQFFGPGTRLTVL.

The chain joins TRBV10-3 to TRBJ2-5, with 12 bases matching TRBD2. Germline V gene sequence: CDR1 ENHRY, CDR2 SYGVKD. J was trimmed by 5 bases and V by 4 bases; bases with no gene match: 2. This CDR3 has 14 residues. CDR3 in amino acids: CAISASGGAETQYF. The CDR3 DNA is TGTGCCATCAGTGCTAGCGGGGGGGCGGAGACCCAGTACTTC.